This TCR beta chain was identified in a study of blood T cell repertoires in COVID-19. Study-level information: Nucleic acid was either cDNA or gDNA, and it came from T cells, B-cell-depleted T cells, or PBMCs.

TCRdb keeps only in-frame clones here, not all; method: immunoSEQ multiplex PCR. The data show fewer than 350,000 clones, with 81% seen just once and around 2.9% held by the top ten. Sequencing was done on a sample of peripheral blood. The receptor's source is a woman between 55 and 75 years old with active or convalescent COVID-19.

CDR3 loop: CASSYSDLRVNAGYTF. The CDR3 DNA is TGTGCCAGCAGTTACTCGGATCTCAGGGTTAATGCTGGCTACACCTTC. The chain has TRBV6-5 and TRBJ1-2, with D perhaps matching TRBD1 (5 bases). The V gene lost 0 bases and the J gene lost 7 bases, with 18 bases spanning the gap. This CDR3 contains 16 residues. The germline V gene has CDR1 MNHEY and CDR2 SVGAGI.